The sequence of this T cell receptor beta chain was determined in a study of T cell clonality in common variable immunodeficiency. Study-level findings and limits: CVID subjects showed higher TCRbeta clonality than healthy controls. Reportedly, TCR beta sequences from common variable immunodeficiency showed fewer deletions and N-nucleotide insertions. CVID subjects shared fewer TCRbeta clones than healthy controls did.

As for this clone: Its antigen is still unknown. The sequenced fragment ends 3 residues before the CDR3 boundary, so the rest is inferred from the germline J gene.

Patients and controls were mostly of Caucasian heritage. Germline V gene data show CDR1 as LNHDA and CDR2 as SQIVND (reference sequence). There are 13 residues in the CDR3. CVID and control samples used equivalent genomic DNA input. Profiling relied on immunoSEQ multiplex PCR, and the TCRdb table lists in-frame clones only, not all of them. The data list about 30,000 clones, none observed once; 4.5% to 6% falls to the top ten. The sequencing input was peripheral blood mononuclear cells. The V call is TRBV19, the J call TRBJ1-1, with 7 bases aligning to TRBD1. The clonotype originates from a human donor with common variable immunodeficiency. This CDR3 is CASSIVQGGEAFF. The CDR3 DNA, read in part, is TGTGCCAGTAGTATAGTCCAGGGGGGCGAA.